This TCR beta chain was identified in a study of blood T cells in healthy people across ages. Whole-study results and caveats: What prevented conclusive comparison of naive and antigen-experienced cells was that PBMCs were unsorted. Naive CD4+ cells and diversity were both higher in long-lived donors than in aged donors.

CDR3 length: 13 residues. Germline-derived CDR1 and CDR2 are MNHEY and SVGEGT. Trimming took 3 bases from V and 2 from J, leaving 8 bases between them. Comment on this clonotype: The antigen remains unidentified.

Alongside a J-beta primer mix, a sample-barcoded 5' primer served in a second PCR lasting about 6 to 11 cycles. Every molecule of cDNA carried a tag from a template-switch adaptor with 12 random nucleotides. TCRdb re-called the 5' RACE reads with MiXCR, one entry per CDR3 protein. The repertoire includes about 1.6 million distinct CDR3 sequences, about 35% of them detected once, and about 11% sits in the top ten. Samples each had at least 5 micrograms of total RNA extracted. Sample: blood. The rearrangement joins TRBV6-2 or TRBV6-3 to TRBJ2-7; the D gene is possibly TRBD2 (6 bases). This clonotype was obtained from a woman in her 30s in good health. CDR3 DNA sequence: TGTGCCAGCAGTTATCTAGCGACCTACGAGCAGTACTTC. Translated: CASSYLATYEQYF.